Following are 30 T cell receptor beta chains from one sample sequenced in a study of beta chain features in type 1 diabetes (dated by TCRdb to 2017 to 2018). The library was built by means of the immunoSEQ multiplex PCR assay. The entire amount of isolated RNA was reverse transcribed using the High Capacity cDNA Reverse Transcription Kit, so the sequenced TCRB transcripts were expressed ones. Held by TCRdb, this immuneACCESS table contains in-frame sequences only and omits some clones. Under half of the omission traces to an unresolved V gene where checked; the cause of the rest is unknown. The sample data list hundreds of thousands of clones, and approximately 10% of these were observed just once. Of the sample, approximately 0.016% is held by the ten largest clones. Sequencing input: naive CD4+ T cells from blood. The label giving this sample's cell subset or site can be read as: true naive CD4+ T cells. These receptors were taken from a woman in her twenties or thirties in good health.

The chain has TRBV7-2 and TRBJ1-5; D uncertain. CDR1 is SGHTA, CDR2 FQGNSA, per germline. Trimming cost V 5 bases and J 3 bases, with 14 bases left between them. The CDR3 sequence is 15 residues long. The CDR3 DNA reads TGTGCCAGCAGCCGACCAGAGGACTACAATCAGCCCCAGCATTTT. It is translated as CASSRPEDYNQPQHF. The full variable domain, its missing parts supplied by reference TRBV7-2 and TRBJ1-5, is GAGVSQSPSNKVTEKGKDVELRCDPISGHTALYWYRQSLGQGLEFLIYFQGNSAPDKSGLPSDRFSAERTGGSVSTLTIQRTQQEDSAVYLCASSRPEDYNQPQHFGDGTRLSIL.

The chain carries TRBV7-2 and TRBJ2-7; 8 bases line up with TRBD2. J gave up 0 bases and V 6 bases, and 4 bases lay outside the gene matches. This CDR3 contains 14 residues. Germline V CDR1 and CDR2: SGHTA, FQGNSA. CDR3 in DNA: TGTGCCAGCAGACCGGGACTAGGCTCCTACGAGCAGTACTTC. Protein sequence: CASRPGLGSYEQYF.

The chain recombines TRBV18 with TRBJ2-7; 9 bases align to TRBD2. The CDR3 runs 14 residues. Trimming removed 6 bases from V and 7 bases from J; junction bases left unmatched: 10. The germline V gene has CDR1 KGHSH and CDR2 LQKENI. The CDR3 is CASSPVSGRREQYF. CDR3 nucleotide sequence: TGTGCCAGCTCCCCCGTGAGCGGGAGGAGGGAGCAGTACTTC. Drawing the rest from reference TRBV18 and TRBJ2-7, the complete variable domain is NAGVMQNPRHLVRRRGQEARLRCSPMKGHSHVYWYRQLPEEGLKFMVYLQKENIIDESGMPKERFSAEFPKEGPSILRIQQVVRGDSAAYFCASSPVSGRREQYFGPGTRLTVT.

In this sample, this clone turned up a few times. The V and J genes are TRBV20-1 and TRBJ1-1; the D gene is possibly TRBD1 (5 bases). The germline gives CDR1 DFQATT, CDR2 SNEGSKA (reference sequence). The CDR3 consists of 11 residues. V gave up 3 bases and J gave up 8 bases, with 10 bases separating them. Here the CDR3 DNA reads TGCAGTGCTAGGTTATCAGGGGAAGCTTTCTTT. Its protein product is CSARLSGEAFF.

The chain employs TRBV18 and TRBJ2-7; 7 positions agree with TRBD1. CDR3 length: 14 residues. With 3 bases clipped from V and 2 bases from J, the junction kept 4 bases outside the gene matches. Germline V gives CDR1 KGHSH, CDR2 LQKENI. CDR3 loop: CASSPRDSPYEQYF. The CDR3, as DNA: TGTGCCAGCTCACCCCGGGACAGCCCCTACGAGCAGTACTTC.

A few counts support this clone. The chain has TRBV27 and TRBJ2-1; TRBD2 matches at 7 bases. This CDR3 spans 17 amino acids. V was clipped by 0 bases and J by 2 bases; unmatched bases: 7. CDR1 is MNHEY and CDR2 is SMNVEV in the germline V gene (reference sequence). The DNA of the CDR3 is TGTGCCAGCAGTTTATCGTTCTCGCGGGAGCCCTACAATGAGCAGTTCTTC. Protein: CASSLSFSREPYNEQFF.

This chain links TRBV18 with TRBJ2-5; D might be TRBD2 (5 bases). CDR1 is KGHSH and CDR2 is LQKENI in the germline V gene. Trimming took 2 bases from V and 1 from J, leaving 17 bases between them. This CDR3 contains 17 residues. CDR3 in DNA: TGTGCCAGCTCACCATTCGTTGGACTCTCGCTCCAAGAGACCCAGTACTTC. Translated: CASSPFVGLSLQETQYF. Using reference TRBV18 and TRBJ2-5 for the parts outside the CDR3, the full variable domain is NAGVMQNPRHLVRRRGQEARLRCSPMKGHSHVYWYRQLPEEGLKFMVYLQKENIIDESGMPKERFSAEFPKEGPSILRIQQVVRGDSAAYFCASSPFVGLSLQETQYFGPGTRLLVL.

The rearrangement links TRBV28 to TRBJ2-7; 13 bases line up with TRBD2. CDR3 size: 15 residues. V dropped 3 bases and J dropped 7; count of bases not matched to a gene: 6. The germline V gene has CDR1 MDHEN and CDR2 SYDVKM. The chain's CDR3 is CASSLWTSGSREQYF. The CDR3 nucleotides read TGTGCCAGCAGTTTGTGGACTAGCGGGAGCAGGGAGCAGTACTTC. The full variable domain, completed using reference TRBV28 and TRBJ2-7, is DVKVTQSSRYLVKRTGEKVFLECVQDMDHENMFWYRQDPGLGLRLIYFSYDVKMKEKGDIPEGYSVSREKKERFSLILESASTNQTSMYLCASSLWTSGSREQYFGPGTRLTVT.

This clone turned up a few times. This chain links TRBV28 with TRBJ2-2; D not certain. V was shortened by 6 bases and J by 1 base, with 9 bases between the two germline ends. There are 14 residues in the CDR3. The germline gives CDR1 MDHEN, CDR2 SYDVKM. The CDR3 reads CASRRDWNTGELFF. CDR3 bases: TGTGCCAGCAGGAGAGACTGGAACACCGGGGAGCTGTTTTTT. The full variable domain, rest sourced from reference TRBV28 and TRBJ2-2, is DVKVTQSSRYLVKRTGEKVFLECVQDMDHENMFWYRQDPGLGLRLIYFSYDVKMKEKGDIPEGYSVSREKKERFSLILESASTNQTSMYLCASRRDWNTGELFFGEGSRLTVL.

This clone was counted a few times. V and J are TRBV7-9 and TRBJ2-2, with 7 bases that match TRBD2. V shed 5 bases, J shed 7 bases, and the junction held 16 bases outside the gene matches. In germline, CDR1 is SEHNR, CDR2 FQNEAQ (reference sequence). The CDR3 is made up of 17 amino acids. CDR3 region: CASSPRRGGRPLGELFF. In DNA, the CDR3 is TGTGCCAGCAGCCCCCGGCGGGGCGGGAGACCTCTCGGGGAGCTGTTTTTT.

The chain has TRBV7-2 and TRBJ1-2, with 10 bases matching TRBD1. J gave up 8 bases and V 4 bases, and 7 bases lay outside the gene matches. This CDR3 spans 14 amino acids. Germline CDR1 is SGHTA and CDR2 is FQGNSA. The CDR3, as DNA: TGTGCCAGCAGCTCGGGGACAGGGGCTCTCGGCTACACCTTC. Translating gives CASSSGTGALGYTF.

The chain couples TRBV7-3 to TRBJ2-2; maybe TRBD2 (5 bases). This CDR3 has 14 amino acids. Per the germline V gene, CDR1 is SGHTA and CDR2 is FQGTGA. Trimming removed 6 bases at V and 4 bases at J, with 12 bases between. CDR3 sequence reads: CASRRREGTGELFF. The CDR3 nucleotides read TGTGCCAGCAGGCGCAGAGAGGGCACCGGGGAGCTGTTTTTT.

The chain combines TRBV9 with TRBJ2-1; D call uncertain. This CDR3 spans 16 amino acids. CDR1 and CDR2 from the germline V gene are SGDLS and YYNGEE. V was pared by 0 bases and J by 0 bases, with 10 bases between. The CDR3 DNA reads TGTGCCAGCAGCGTAGCTACTTCCTCCTCCTACAATGAGCAGTTCTTC. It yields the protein CASSVATSSSYNEQFF.

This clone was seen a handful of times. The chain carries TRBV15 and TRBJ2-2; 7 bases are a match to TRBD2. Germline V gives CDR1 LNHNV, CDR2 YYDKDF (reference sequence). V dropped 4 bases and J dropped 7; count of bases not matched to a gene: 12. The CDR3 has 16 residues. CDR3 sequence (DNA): TGTGCCACCAGCAAAGAGTTGGCGGGAGCTGGCGGGGAGCTGTTTTTT. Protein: CATSKELAGAGGELFF. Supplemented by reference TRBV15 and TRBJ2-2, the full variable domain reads DAMVIQNPRYQVTQFGKPVTLSCSQTLNHNVMYWYQQKSSQAPKLLFHYYDKDFNNEADTPDNFQSRRPNTSFCFLDIRSPGLGDTAMYLCATSKELAGAGGELFFGEGSRLTVL.

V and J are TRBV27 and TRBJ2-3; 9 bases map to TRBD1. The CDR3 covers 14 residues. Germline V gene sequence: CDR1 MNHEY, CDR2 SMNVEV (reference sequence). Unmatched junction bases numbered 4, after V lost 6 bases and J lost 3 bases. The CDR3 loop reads CASSYRGPTDTQYF. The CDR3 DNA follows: TGTGCCAGCAGCTACAGGGGGCCTACAGATACGCAGTATTTT.

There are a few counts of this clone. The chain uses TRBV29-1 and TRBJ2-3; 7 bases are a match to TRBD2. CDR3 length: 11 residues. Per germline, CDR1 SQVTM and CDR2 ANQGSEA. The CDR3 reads CGLAVTDTQYF. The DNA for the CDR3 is TGCGGCCTAGCGGTCACAGATACGCAGTATTTT.

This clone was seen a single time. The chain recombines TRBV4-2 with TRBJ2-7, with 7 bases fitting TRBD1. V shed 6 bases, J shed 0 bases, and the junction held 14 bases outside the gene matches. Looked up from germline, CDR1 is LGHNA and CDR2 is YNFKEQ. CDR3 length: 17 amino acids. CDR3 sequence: CASRPTTGSGNSYEQYF. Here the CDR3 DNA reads TGTGCCAGCAGACCGACGACAGGGTCGGGGAACTCCTACGAGCAGTACTTC.

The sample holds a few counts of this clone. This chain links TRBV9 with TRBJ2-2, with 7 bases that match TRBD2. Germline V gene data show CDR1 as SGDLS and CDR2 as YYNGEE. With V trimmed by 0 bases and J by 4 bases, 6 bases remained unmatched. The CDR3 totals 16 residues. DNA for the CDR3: TGTGCCAGCAGCGTAGGGGGAGGGGACCTCACCGGGGAGCTGTTTTTT. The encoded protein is CASSVGGGDLTGELFF.

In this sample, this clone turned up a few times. The CDR3 loop reads CASSLTPGQIKETQYF. The CDR3 DNA follows: TGTGCCAGCAGTCTAACCCCGGGACAGATAAAAGAGACCCAGTACTTC. This chain links TRBV28 with TRBJ2-5, with TRBD1 matching over 7 bases. J gave up 3 bases and V 5 bases, and 12 bases lay outside the gene matches. Germline loops: CDR1 MDHEN, CDR2 SYDVKM. The CDR3 spans 16 residues.

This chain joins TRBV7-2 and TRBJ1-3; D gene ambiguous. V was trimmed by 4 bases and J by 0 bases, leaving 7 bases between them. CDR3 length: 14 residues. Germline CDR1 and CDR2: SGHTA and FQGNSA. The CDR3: CASSSQYSGNTIYF. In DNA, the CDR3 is TGTGCCAGCAGCTCACAGTACTCTGGAAACACCATATATTTT. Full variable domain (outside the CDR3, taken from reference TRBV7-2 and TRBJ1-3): GAGVSQSPSNKVTEKGKDVELRCDPISGHTALYWYRQSLGQGLEFLIYFQGNSAPDKSGLPSDRFSAERTGGSVSTLTIQRTQQEDSAVYLCASSSQYSGNTIYFGEGSWLTVV.

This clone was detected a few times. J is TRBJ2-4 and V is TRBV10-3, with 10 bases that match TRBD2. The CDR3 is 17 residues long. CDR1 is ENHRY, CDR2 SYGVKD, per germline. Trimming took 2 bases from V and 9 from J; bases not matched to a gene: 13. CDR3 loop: CAISEESSGRGGGIQYF. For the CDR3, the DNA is TGTGCCATCAGTGAGGAGTCTAGCGGGAGAGGAGGCGGCATTCAGTACTTC.

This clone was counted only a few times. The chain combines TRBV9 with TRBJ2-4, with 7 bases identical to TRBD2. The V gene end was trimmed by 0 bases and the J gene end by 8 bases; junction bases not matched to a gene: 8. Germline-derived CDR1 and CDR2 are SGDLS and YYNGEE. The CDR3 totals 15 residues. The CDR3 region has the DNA TGTGCCAGCAGCGTAGAGGGGACCGGGAGGTACATTCAGTACTTC. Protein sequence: CASSVEGTGRYIQYF.

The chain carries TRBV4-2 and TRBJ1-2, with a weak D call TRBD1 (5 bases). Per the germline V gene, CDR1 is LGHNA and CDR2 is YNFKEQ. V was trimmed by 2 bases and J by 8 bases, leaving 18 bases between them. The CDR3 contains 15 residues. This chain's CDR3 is CASSQLGPGQNGYTF. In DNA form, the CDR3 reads TGTGCCAGCAGCCAATTGGGGCCCGGGCAGAACGGCTACACCTTC.

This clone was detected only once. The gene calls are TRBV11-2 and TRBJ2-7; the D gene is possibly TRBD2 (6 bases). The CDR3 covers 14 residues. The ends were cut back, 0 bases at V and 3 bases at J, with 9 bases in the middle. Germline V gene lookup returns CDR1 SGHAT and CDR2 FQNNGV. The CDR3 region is CASSLDQGGYEQYF. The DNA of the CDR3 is TGTGCCAGCAGCTTAGATCAGGGAGGCTACGAGCAGTACTTC.

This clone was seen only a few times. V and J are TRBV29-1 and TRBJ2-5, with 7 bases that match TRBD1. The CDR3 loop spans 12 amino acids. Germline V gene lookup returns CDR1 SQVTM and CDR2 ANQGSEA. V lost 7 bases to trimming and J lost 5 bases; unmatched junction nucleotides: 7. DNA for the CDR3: TGCAGCGCCACAGGGGTTAGGGAGACCCAGTACTTC. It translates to CSATGVRETQYF.

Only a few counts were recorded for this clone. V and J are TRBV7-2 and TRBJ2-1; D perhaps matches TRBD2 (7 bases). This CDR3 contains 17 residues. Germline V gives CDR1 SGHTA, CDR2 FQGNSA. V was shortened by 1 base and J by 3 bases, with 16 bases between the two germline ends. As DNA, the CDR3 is TGTGCCAGCAGCTTAGAAGGGGGGGACTCGAACTACAATGAGCAGTTCTTC. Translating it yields CASSLEGGDSNYNEQFF.

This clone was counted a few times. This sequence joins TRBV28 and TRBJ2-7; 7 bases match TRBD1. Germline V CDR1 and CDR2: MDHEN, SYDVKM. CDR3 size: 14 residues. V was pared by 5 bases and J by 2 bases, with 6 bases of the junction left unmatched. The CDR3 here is CASSATGITYEQYF. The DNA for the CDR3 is TGTGCCAGCAGTGCGACAGGGATAACCTACGAGCAGTACTTC.

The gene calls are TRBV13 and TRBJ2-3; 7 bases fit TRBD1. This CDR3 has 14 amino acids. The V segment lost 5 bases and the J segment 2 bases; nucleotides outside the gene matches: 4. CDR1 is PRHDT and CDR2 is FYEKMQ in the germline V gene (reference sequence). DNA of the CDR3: TGTGCCAGCAGCCCGGGACAGTTCACAGATACGCAGTATTTT. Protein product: CASSPGQFTDTQYF.

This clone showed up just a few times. CDR3 sequence: CASRRTQPISSYNEQFF. The CDR3 nucleotides are TGTGCCAGCAGACGGACACAACCTATCAGCTCCTACAATGAGCAGTTCTTC. The chain uses TRBV28 and TRBJ2-1; TRBD1 is a possible D gene (5 bases). Trimming took 6 bases from V and 0 from J, leaving 18 bases between them. The CDR3 is 17 amino acids. Germline CDR1 and CDR2: MDHEN and SYDVKM.

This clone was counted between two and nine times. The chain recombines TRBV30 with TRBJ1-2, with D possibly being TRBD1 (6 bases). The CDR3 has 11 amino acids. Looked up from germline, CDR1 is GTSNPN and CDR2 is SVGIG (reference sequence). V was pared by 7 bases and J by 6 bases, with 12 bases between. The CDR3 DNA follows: TGTGCCTCACGACAGGAAAATGGCTACACCTTC. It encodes CASRQENGYTF. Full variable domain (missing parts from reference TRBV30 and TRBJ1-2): SQTIHQWPATLVQPVGSPLSLECTVEGTSNPNLYWYRQAAGRGLQLLFYSVGIGQISSEVPQNLSASRPQDRQFILSSKKLLLSDSGFYLCASRQENGYTFGSGTRLTVV.